This T cell receptor (beta chain) is drawn from a study of glioma-infiltrating T cells. Trimming left V 4 bases short and J 3 bases short, with 13 bases between. The germline V gene encodes CDR1 MNHEY and CDR2 SVGEGT. The CDR3 is made up of 14 amino acids. Findings of the study overall: Above-expected tissue-blood divergence occurred in all gliomas, most in low-grade ones. Very few CDR3 sequences were shared between tissue and blood.

Amplification of TCR alpha and beta CDR3 regions from RNA used iRepertoire nested multiplex PCR. For one-step reverse transcription and amplification, 100-400 ng of tissue mRNA or PBMC total RNA was used. TCRdb reprocessed the multiplex PCR reads with MiXCR, giving one entry per CDR3 protein. Among around 90,000 distinct CDR3 sequences listed, approximately 40% were seen once. A word on this clonotype: Its antigen is not identified.

The J gene is TRBJ2-7, the V gene TRBV6-2 or TRBV6-3; D ambiguous. The sample taken for sequencing was glioma tissue, nonneoplastic brain tissue, or PBMCs (not recorded which). The origin of this receptor is a human donor with low-grade glioma or glioblastoma, undergoing nonglioma brain surgery, or in good health (not recorded which). In nucleotides, the CDR3 is TGTGCCAGCAGTTTTGACGGACCGAGCTACGAGCAGTACTTC. It specifies CASSFDGPSYEQYF.